The T cell receptor beta chain under discussion was sequenced for a study of cytomegalovirus exposure and HLA in healthy donors. Both 60 Vbeta primers and 13 Jbeta primers went into the PCR. Profiling relied on immunoSEQ multiplex PCR, and the TCRdb table lists in-frame clones only, not all of them. Of some 98,000 clones in the sample, around 84% were seen once. V was pared by 4 bases and J by 5 bases, with 3 bases of the junction left unmatched. Germline lookup yields CDR1 KGHSH and CDR2 LQKENI. The CDR3 runs to 14 residues. As regards this clone: Its target is not known.

Study-level findings and limits: Rare TCR sequences dominated, though some public TCRs recurred in many donors. As a later analysis showed, a missense DCLRE1C variant was linked to trimming of TCR beta V- and J-genes. In a later analysis, productive TCRs from donors in an Asian-associated ancestry cluster reportedly carried fewer N-insertions than the cohort mean. A few of the chains that were CMV-associated were confirmed in vitro to be specific for CMV antigens.

The receptor was isolated from a human donor in good health. This chain uses TRBV18 with TRBJ1-3; 9 bases align to TRBD1. Sequences were obtained from PBMCs. CDR3 coding DNA: TGTGCCAGCTCACGGGACAGGGCCCGAAACACCATATATTTT. Residues: CASSRDRARNTIYF. Complete variable domain (other parts from reference TRBV18 and TRBJ1-3): NAGVMQNPRHLVRRRGQEARLRCSPMKGHSHVYWYRQLPEEGLKFMVYLQKENIIDESGMPKERFSAEFPKEGPSILRIQQVVRGDSAAYFCASSRDRARNTIYFGEGSWLTVV.